Below are 6 T cell receptor beta chains sequenced from a single sample in a study of CD8+ T cells in alopecia areata. Investigators isolated RNA and reverse transcribed it into cDNA to act as the sequencing template. Libraries were prepared by immunoSEQ multiplex PCR; TCRdb keeps only in-frame clonotypes and omits some of them. The sample lists 150,000 or so clones; 47% were seen once. Sequenced input: CD4+ T cells sorted from blood. These receptors all stem from a human donor with alopecia areata.

The rearrangement links TRBV12-5 to TRBJ1-2; D not resolved. The CDR3 spans 13 residues. The V end was cut by 7 bases, the J end by 6 bases, with 15 bases between. Germline-derived CDR1 and CDR2 are LGHNT and FRNRAP. The CDR3 here is CASVRRLADGYTF. In DNA, the CDR3 is TGTGCTAGTGTAAGGCGGTTGGCGGATGGCTACACCTTC.

The V gene is TRBV28, the J gene TRBJ1-1, with D tentatively TRBD1 (5 bases). This CDR3 is 14 amino acids long. Germline V CDR1 and CDR2: MDHEN, SYDVKM. V was cut by 6 bases and J by 1 base, with 12 bases left in between. The CDR3 here is CASRTNRRNTEAFF. DNA of the CDR3: TGTGCCAGCAGAACCAACAGGAGGAACACTGAAGCTTTCTTT.

The genes are TRBV2 and TRBJ2-2, with TRBD2 as a possible D gene (5 bases). The length of the CDR3 is 13 residues. Germline CDR1 SNHLY, CDR2 FYNNEI. Trimming took off 8 bases at V and 3 bases at J, with 10 bases between the two ends. The CDR3, as DNA: TGTGCCAGCCGAGGGTGGGACACCGGGGAGCTGTTTTTT. Translated, it gives CASRGWDTGELFF.

This clone was detected only a few times. The same CDR3 also results from other DNA sequences found in this sample. V and J are TRBV29-1 and TRBJ2-7; D is uncertain. CDR1 is SQVTM and CDR2 is ANQGSEA in the germline V gene. The CDR3 spans 11 residues. Trimming pared 3 bases from V and 3 bases from J, leaving 6 bases between. This chain's CDR3 is CSVDRGYEQYF. The CDR3 region has the DNA TGCAGCGTTGACCGCGGCTACGAGCAGTACTTC.

This clone was detected only a few times. This chain links TRBV29-1 with TRBJ2-5; D is unresolved. Germline CDR1 reads SQVTM; CDR2 reads ANQGSEA. This CDR3 region has 15 residues. V was shortened by 4 bases and J by 5 bases, with 20 bases between the two germline ends. CDR3 DNA: TGCAGCGTTGTCCCTGGTTTTGCTGTCGCGGAGACCCAGTACTTC. Its protein is CSVVPGFAVAETQYF.

Only a few counts were recorded for this clone. The chain links TRBV2 to TRBJ2-5; 11 nucleotides align to TRBD2. Germline lookup yields CDR1 SNHLY and CDR2 FYNNEI. Trimming removed 8 bases from V and 2 bases from J; junction bases left unmatched: 10. The CDR3 is made up of 16 amino acids. Written as DNA, the CDR3 is TGTGCCAGCCAATCACCACTAGCGGGAGTTCAAGAGACCCAGTACTTC. This gives the protein CASQSPLAGVQETQYF.